Listed below are T cell receptor beta chains from one sample, sequenced in a study of cytomegalovirus exposure and HLA in healthy donors. Method: immunoSEQ multiplex PCR; TCRdb's copy keeps in-frame clones and lacks some. The sample has 150,000 to 200,000 clones, roughly 85% seen once. The source material was PBMCs. These TCRs come from a man aged 18 to 35 in good health and CMV-seropositive. The CDR3 runs from the conserved cysteine through the conserved F or W. A D gene is named only where the DNA matches it firmly. Not all rows give a size; the values are once, few, many and, for expanded clones, a class.

>.|TRBD2|TRBJ2-3|TRBV11-2
TGTGCCAGCAGCTTAGATATGCGGGGGGCCTACACAGATACGCAGTATTTT
CASSLDMRGAYTDTQYF
>.|TRBD2|TRBJ2-1|TRBV5-1
TGCGCCAGCAGCTTGGGAGGTGGGGGGGTGAACAATGAGCAGTTCTTC
CASSLGGGGVNNEQFF
>.|TRBD2|TRBJ2-2|TRBV28
TGTGCCAGCAGTCCCGAGGGGCTCGGGACTAGCGGGAGTGCGAACACCGGGGAGCTGTTTTTT
CASSPEGLGTSGSANTGELFF
>once|TRBD1|TRBJ1-1|TRBV7-9
TGTGCCAGCAGCTTAGCGACAGGGGGTAACACTGAAGCTTTCTTT
CASSLATGGNTEAFF
>.|TRBD1|TRBJ2-1|TRBV5-4
TGTGCCAGCAGCTTACAAATCGGACAGGGGCCGAACAATGAGCAGTTCTTC
CASSLQIGQGPNNEQFF
>.|.|TRBJ1-5|TRBV5-5
TGTGCCAGCAGCAATCCGTCGGGGATTAATCAGCCCCAGCATTTT
CASSNPSGINQPQHF
>.|.|TRBJ2-3|TRBV15
TGTGCCACCGAGCAATCCAACACAGATACGCAGTATTTT
CATEQSNTDTQYF
>.|TRBD2|TRBJ2-3|TRBV29-1
TGCAGCGGAAGAGCGGGAACGGATACGCAGTATTTT
CSGRAGTDTQYF
>.|.|TRBJ1-5|TRBV7-8
TGTGCCAGCAGCTTAAAAGCGGGACGGATCGGGAATCAGCCCCAGCATTTT
CASSLKAGRIGNQPQHF
>.|.|TRBJ1-5|TRBV9
TGTGCCAGCAGCGCGACGGGGAACCCAGGACAGCCCCAGCATTTT
CASSATGNPGQPQHF
>.|TRBD1|TRBJ2-7|TRBV29-1
TGCAGCGTTGAAGATCGGACAGGGGGCTACGAGCAGTACTTC
CSVEDRTGGYEQYF
>.|.|TRBJ1-5|TRBV7-2
TGTGCCAGCAGCTCAGATCATAGCAATCAGCCCCAGCATTTT
CASSSDHSNQPQHF
>once|TRBD2|TRBJ2-5|TRBV4-1
TGCGCCAGCAGCCAGGGACTAGCGGGGGACGGACAAGAGACCCAGTACTTC
CASSQGLAGDGQETQYF
>.|.|TRBJ2-1|TRBV7-3
TGTGCCAGCAGCTCGCAGGGCCTCAATGAGCAGTTCTTC
CASSSQGLNEQFF
>few|TRBD1|TRBJ2-7|TRBV6-1
TGTGCCAGCAGTGATTTGGACAGGGGGCAGGGGCCGGACTTC
CASSDLDRGQGPDF
>.|TRBD1|TRBJ2-1|TRBV30
TGTGCCTGGTCAACCGGGACAGGGATCTACAATGAGCAGTTCTTC
CAWSTGTGIYNEQFF
>.|.|TRBJ1-1|TRBV27
TGTGCCAGCAGTCCCTGGAGAGGGAACACTGAAGCTTTCTTT
CASSPWRGNTEAFF
>once|TRBD1|TRBJ2-7|TRBV19
TGTGCCAGTAGGCCGAGCACAGGGGGCCCGGACTACGAGCAGTACTTC
CASRPSTGGPDYEQYF
>.|TRBD1|TRBJ1-2|TRBV5-1
TGCGCCAGCAGCCAGGGACAGGGTACACAATATGGCTACACCTTC
CASSQGQGTQYGYTF
>.|TRBD2|TRBJ2-1|TRBV4-3
TGCGCCAGCAGCCAAGAAGCGGGAGAGGTTTACAATGAGCAGTTCTTC
CASSQEAGEVYNEQFF